The 23 T cell receptor beta chains reported below all come from one sample, sequenced in a study of blood T cell repertoires in COVID-19 (dated by TCRdb to about 2020). Libraries were constructed by the immunoSEQ multiplex PCR assay. As stored in TCRdb, this immuneACCESS dataset retains in-frame rearrangements with V and J assigned. A fraction of the clones does not appear; measured against another copy, unresolved V genes explain less than half of the discrepancy, and the remainder lacks a known reason. In this sample the table shows under 150,000 clones, approximately 87% of which occur a single time. The top ten clonotypes cover roughly 2.2% of the sample. Source material: peripheral blood. Receptors originate from a man between 65 and 79 years old with active COVID-19.

V usage is TRBV30 and J usage is TRBJ1-2; 9 nucleotides agree with TRBD1. V lost 0 bases, J lost 4 bases, and 6 bases stayed unmatched. In germline, CDR1 is GTSNPN, CDR2 SVGIG (reference sequence). CDR3 length: 15 amino acids. The CDR3 region has the DNA TGTGCCTGGAGTGTCACAGGGGGCCACCCCTATGGCTACACCTTC. Protein product: CAWSVTGGHPYGYTF.

The chain combines TRBV24-1 with TRBJ2-1, with D possibly matching TRBD2 (5 bases). Germline V gene data show CDR1 as KGHDR and CDR2 as SFDVKD. CDR3 length: 14 amino acids. Trimming cost V 3 bases and J 9 bases, with 14 bases left between them. CDR3 region: CATSDPGLSREQFF. In DNA form, the CDR3 reads TGTGCCACCAGTGATCCAGGACTGTCTCGTGAGCAGTTCTTC.

This clone has a handful of counts. The CDR3 bases are TGTGCCAGCTCACCCGCTGGAGGGGCTGGGTCACCCCTCCACTTT. Its protein product is CASSPAGGAGSPLHF. V and J are TRBV18 and TRBJ1-6; D possibly corresponds to TRBD1 (5 bases). Germline values: CDR1 KGHSH, CDR2 LQKENI. The CDR3 sequence is 15 residues long. The V end was cut by 3 bases, the J end by 10 bases, with 16 bases between.

J is TRBJ2-1 and V is TRBV9; TRBD1 matches 7 bases. This CDR3 has 14 amino acids. Germline-derived CDR1 and CDR2 are SGDLS and YYNGEE. The V gene end was trimmed by 3 bases and the J gene end by 4 bases; junction bases not matched to a gene: 4. CDR3 region: CASSGGQAYNEQFF. As DNA, the CDR3 is TGTGCCAGCAGCGGCGGACAGGCTTACAATGAGCAGTTCTTC.

This clone was counted a single time. The chain has TRBV5-1 and TRBJ2-1; D is ambiguous. The CDR3 loop spans 15 amino acids. In germline, CDR1 is SGHRS, CDR2 YFSETQ. Trimming cost V 0 bases and J 9 bases, with 16 bases left between them. CDR3 in DNA: TGCGCCAGCAGCTTGGACTCCTTAGGAGTAGGTGAGCAGTTCTTC. Its translation is CASSLDSLGVGEQFF.

The chain has TRBV27 and TRBJ2-1; 7 bases match TRBD2. The germline CDR1 and CDR2 sequences are MNHEY and SMNVEV (reference sequence). This CDR3 is built from 16 residues. V was clipped by 4 bases and J by 2 bases; unmatched bases: 8. The chain's CDR3 is CASSSLGGGTYNEQFF. CDR3 DNA sequence: TGTGCCAGCAGTTCCCTCGGCGGGGGAACCTACAATGAGCAGTTCTTC.

This chain uses TRBV27 with TRBJ1-2, with D hard to call. Germline V gene sequence: CDR1 MNHEY, CDR2 SMNVEV (reference sequence). This CDR3 is built from 16 residues. V dropped 6 bases and J dropped 1 base, with 18 bases sitting between them. CDR3 nucleotides: TGTGCCAGCAGGGGCTTAAGAAACACCTTTAACTATGGCTACACCTTC. Amino acids: CASRGLRNTFNYGYTF.

The chain is built from TRBV9 and TRBJ1-4; D might be TRBD1 (6 bases). Germline CDR1 SGDLS, CDR2 YYNGEE. V gave up 3 bases and J gave up 6 bases, with 15 bases separating them. The CDR3 is 15 residues long. CDR3 region: CASSARPRGDEKLFF. The CDR3 nucleotides are TGTGCCAGCAGCGCCAGGCCCAGGGGAGATGAAAAACTGTTTTTT.

The chain combines TRBV5-6 with TRBJ2-1; the D is unclear. The CDR3 spans 12 residues. V lost 6 bases to trimming and J lost 4 bases, with 8 bases between them. Germline V CDR1 and CDR2: SGHDT, YYEEEE. For the CDR3, the DNA is TGTGCCAGCACCACCGGTTACAATGAGCAGTTCTTC. This gives the protein CASTTGYNEQFF.

The chain joins TRBV30 to TRBJ1-2; the match to TRBD1 covers 7 bases. Germline CDR1 and CDR2: GTSNPN and SVGIG (reference sequence). V lost 0 bases to trimming and J lost 1 base; unmatched junction nucleotides: 2. This CDR3 is 14 amino acids long. The CDR3 sequence is CAWSVDRDNYGYTF. In nucleotides, the CDR3 is TGTGCCTGGAGTGTCGACAGGGATAACTATGGCTACACCTTC.

This chain connects TRBV28 to TRBJ1-2; TRBD1 aligns across 9 bases. The CDR3 is 12 residues long. V lost 8 bases and J lost 7; bases outside the gene matches: 5. Germline V gene sequence: CDR1 MDHEN, CDR2 SYDVKM. The CDR3 sequence is CASGTGNGGYTF. The CDR3 nucleotides read TGTGCCAGCGGGACAGGGAACGGTGGCTACACCTTC.

J is TRBJ2-2 and V is TRBV7-9; TRBD2 matches 8 bases. Germline CDR1 and CDR2: SEHNR and FQNEAQ (reference sequence). The CDR3 loop spans 16 amino acids. Trimming took 5 bases from V and 3 from J; bases not matched to a gene: 8. This chain's CDR3 is CASSPPGTRDTGELFF. CDR3 DNA sequence: TGTGCCAGCAGCCCACCCGGGACTAGAGACACCGGGGAGCTGTTTTTT.

The chain employs TRBV6-5 and TRBJ1-6; D unclear. The CDR3 sequence is 13 residues long. V was cut by 3 bases and J by 9 bases, with 9 bases left in between. Germline loops: CDR1 MNHEY, CDR2 SVGAGI. The CDR3 sequence: CASSYDTGSPLHF. Here the CDR3 DNA reads TGTGCCAGCAGTTATGATACGGGTTCACCCCTCCACTTT.

The chain joins TRBV15 to TRBJ2-4; D might be TRBD1 (5 bases). This CDR3 region has 15 residues. From germline, CDR1 is LNHNV and CDR2 YYDKDF (reference sequence). Trimming took 0 bases from V and 1 from J, leaving 7 bases between them. The DNA for the CDR3 is TGTGCCACCAGCAGAGATGGGGCGGCCAAAAACATTCAGTACTTC. Protein sequence: CATSRDGAAKNIQYF.

This rearrangement joins TRBV3-1 (or the pseudogene TRBV3-2) to TRBJ1-5; 8 bases align to TRBD1. V was clipped by 6 bases and J by 7 bases; unmatched bases: 8. Germline CDR1 LGHDT, CDR2 YNNKEL (reference sequence). This CDR3 has 14 amino acids. CDR3 sequence reads: CASSYRGSGQPQHF. The CDR3 nucleotides are TGTGCCAGCAGTTACAGGGGGTCCGGCCAGCCCCAGCATTTT.

This clone has just one count. The chain employs TRBV6-5 and TRBJ2-1, with TRBD2 identical over 10 bases. Looked up from germline, CDR1 is MNHEY and CDR2 is SVGAGI. The V segment lost 6 bases and the J segment 3 bases; nucleotides outside the gene matches: 5. The CDR3 extends over 15 amino acids. CDR3 sequence: CASRASGRSYNEQFF. For the CDR3, the DNA is TGTGCCAGCAGAGCTAGCGGGAGAAGCTACAATGAGCAGTTCTTC.

This clone has just one count. The rearrangement uses TRBV6-1 and TRBJ1-3; D remains ambiguous. The CDR3 extends over 14 amino acids. The germline V gene has CDR1 MNHNS and CDR2 SASEGT. V shed 1 base and J shed 4 bases, with 8 bases lying between them. The CDR3 DNA is TGTGCCAGCAGTGAAGACAGAGCCGGAAACACCATATATTTT. Its protein product is CASSEDRAGNTIYF.

The J gene is TRBJ2-3, the V gene TRBV5-1, with D perhaps TRBD1 (6 bases). This CDR3 is built from 15 residues. V was trimmed by 2 bases and J by 4 bases, leaving 14 bases between them. Germline V gene lookup returns CDR1 SGHRS and CDR2 YFSETQ. The CDR3 loop is CASSLEGGTADTQYF. The CDR3 DNA sequence: TGCGCCAGCAGCTTAGAAGGGGGTACCGCAGATACGCAGTATTTT.

The rearrangement joins TRBV28 to TRBJ1-2; possibly TRBD1 for D (5 bases). The germline V gene has CDR1 MDHEN and CDR2 SYDVKM. The CDR3 totals 15 residues. The V end was cut by 3 bases, the J end by 5 bases, with 16 bases between. The CDR3 loop reads CASSFGGSGVYGYTF. The CDR3 nucleotides are TGTGCCAGCAGTTTCGGGGGGTCGGGGGTGTATGGCTACACCTTC.

This chain links TRBV30 with TRBJ1-2; tentatively, D is TRBD1 (5 bases). Germline values: CDR1 GTSNPN, CDR2 SVGIG (reference sequence). The CDR3 is made up of 14 amino acids. Between the trimmed V and J ends, which lost 3 bases and 4 bases, there was a span of 15 bases. DNA for the CDR3: TGTGCCTGGAGGGGGGGTCACATACTCTATGGCTACACCTTC. This translates into CAWRGGHILYGYTF.

The chain recombines TRBV7-8 with TRBJ2-1, with D perhaps matching TRBD2 (5 bases). There are 12 residues in the CDR3. Germline lookup yields CDR1 SGHVS and CDR2 FQNEAQ. V was cut by 3 bases and J by 9 bases, with 9 bases left in between. CDR3 sequence: CASSFRAGEQFF. The CDR3 DNA sequence: TGTGCCAGCAGCTTTCGGGCGGGTGAGCAGTTCTTC.

The V call is TRBV6-5, the J call TRBJ2-7; TRBD1 is a possible D gene (5 bases). The CDR3 has 14 amino acids. V gave up 4 bases and J gave up 2 bases, with 12 bases separating them. Germline V gene data show CDR1 as MNHEY and CDR2 as SVGAGI. CDR3 bases: TGTGCCAGCAGTTTCCCCGACAGCACCTACGAGCAGTACTTC. Translating it yields CASSFPDSTYEQYF.

The chain employs TRBV24-1 and TRBJ1-5, with 7 bases identical to TRBD1. The germline CDR1 and CDR2 sequences are KGHDR and SFDVKD. The V and J ends lost 3 bases and 9 bases, in that order; junction bases with no gene match: 4. This CDR3 has 13 amino acids. The CDR3 spells CATSDTTGRPQHF. The CDR3 DNA sequence: TGTGCCACCAGTGATACGACAGGGAGGCCCCAGCATTTT.